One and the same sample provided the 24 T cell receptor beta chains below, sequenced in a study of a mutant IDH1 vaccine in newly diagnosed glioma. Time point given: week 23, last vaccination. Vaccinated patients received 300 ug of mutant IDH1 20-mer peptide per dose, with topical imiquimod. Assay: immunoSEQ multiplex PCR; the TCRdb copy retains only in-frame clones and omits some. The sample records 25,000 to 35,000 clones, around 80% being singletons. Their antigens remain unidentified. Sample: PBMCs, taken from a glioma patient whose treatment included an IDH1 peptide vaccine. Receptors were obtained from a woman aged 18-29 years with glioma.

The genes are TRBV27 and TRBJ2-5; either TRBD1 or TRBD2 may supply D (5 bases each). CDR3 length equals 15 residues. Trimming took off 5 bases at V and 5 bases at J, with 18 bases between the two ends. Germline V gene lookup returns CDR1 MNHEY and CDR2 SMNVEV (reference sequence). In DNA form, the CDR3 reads TGTGCCAGCAGTCCCGGGAATACGGGGCTGGAGACCCAGTACTTC. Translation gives CASSPGNTGLETQYF.

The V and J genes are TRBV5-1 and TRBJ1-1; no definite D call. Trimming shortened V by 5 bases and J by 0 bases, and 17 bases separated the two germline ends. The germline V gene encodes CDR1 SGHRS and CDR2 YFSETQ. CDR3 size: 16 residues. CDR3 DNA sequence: TGCGCCAGCAGTACCGGGCCCGAAACTATGAACACTGAAGCTTTCTTT. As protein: CASSTGPETMNTEAFF.

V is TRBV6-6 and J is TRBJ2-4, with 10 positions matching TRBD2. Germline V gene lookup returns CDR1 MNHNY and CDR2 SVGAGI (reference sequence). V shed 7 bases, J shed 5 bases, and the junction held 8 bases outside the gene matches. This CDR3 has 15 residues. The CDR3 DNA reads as TGTGCCAGCACGCTAGCGGGGGATCAGGAAAACATTCAGTACTTC. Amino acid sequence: CASTLAGDQENIQYF.

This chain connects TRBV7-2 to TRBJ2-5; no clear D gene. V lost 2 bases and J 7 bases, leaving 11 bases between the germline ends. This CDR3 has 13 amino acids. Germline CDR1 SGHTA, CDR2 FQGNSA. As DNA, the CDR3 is TGTGCCAGCAGCTTATTTAGAGTTGGGACCCAGTACTTC. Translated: CASSLFRVGTQYF.

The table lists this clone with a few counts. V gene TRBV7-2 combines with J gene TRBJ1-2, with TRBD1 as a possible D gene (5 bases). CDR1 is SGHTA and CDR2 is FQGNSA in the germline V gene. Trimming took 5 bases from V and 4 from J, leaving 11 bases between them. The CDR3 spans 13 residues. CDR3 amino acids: CASSNQGGYGYTF. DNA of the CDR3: TGTGCCAGCAGCAATCAGGGTGGCTATGGCTACACCTTC. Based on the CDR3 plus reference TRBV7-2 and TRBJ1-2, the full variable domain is GAGVSQSPSNKVTEKGKDVELRCDPISGHTALYWYRQSLGQGLEFLIYFQGNSAPDKSGLPSDRFSAERTGGSVSTLTIQRTQQEDSAVYLCASSNQGGYGYTFGSGTRLTVV.

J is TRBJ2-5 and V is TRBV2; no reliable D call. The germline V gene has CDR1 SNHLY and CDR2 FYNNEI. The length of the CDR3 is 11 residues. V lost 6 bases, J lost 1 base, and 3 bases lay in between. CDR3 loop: CASSTQETQYF. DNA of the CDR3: TGTGCCAGCAGCACCCAAGAGACCCAGTACTTC. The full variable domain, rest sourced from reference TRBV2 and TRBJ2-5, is EPEVTQTPSHQVTQMGQEVILRCVPISNHLYFYWYRQILGQKVEFLVSFYNNEISEKSEIFDDQFSVERPDGSNFTLKIRSTKLEDSAMYFCASSTQETQYFGPGTRLLVL.

The CDR3 bases are TGTGCCAGCAGCCAAGATAGATGGCAGGGATCTAACTATGGCTACACCTTC. Translated: CASSQDRWQGSNYGYTF. The genes are TRBV4-2 and TRBJ1-2; a possible D gene is TRBD1 (5 bases). This CDR3 region has 17 residues. The V and J ends lost 0 bases and 0 bases respectively, with 14 bases between them. Germline lookup yields CDR1 LGHNA and CDR2 YNFKEQ.

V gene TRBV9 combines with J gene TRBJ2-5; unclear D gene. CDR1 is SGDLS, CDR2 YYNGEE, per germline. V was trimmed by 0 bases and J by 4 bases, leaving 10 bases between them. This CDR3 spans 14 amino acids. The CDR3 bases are TGTGCCAGCAGCGTAGGACCAACCCCAGAGACCCAGTACTTC. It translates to CASSVGPTPETQYF.

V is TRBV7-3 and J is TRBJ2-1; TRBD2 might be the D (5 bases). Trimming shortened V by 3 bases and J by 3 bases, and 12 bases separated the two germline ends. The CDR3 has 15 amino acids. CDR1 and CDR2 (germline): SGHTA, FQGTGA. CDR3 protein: CASSFTGSYYNEQFF. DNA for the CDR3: TGTGCCAGCAGCTTTACGGGGTCCTACTACAATGAGCAGTTCTTC.

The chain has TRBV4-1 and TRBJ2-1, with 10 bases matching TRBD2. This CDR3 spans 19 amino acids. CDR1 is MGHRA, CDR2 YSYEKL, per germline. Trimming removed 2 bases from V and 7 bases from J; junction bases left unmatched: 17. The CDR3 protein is CASSQRKGPAGGHLNEQFF. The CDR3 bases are TGCGCCAGCAGCCAACGGAAGGGGCCAGCGGGGGGGCATTTGAATGAGCAGTTCTTC.

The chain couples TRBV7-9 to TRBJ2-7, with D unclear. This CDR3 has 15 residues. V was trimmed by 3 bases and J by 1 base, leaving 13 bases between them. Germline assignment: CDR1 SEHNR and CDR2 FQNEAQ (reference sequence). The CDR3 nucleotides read TGTGCCAGCAGCTTCGACGGCGCGAGGTCCTACGAGCAGTACTTC. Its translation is CASSFDGARSYEQYF. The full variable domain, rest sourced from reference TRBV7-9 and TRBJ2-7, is DTGVSQNPRHKITKRGQNVTFRCDPISEHNRLYWYRQTLGQGPEFLTYFQNEAQLEKSRLLSDRFSAERPKGSFSTLEIQRTEQGDSAMYLCASSFDGARSYEQYFGPGTRLTVT.

The CDR3 DNA follows: TGTGCCAGCAGGGGATCGACAGGGTATAGCACTGAAGCTTTCTTT. It specifies CASRGSTGYSTEAFF. The chain combines TRBV4-2 with TRBJ1-1; 7 positions match TRBD1. With V trimmed by 6 bases and J by 4 bases, 11 bases remained unmatched. This CDR3 has 15 residues. Germline CDR1 and CDR2: LGHNA and YNFKEQ.

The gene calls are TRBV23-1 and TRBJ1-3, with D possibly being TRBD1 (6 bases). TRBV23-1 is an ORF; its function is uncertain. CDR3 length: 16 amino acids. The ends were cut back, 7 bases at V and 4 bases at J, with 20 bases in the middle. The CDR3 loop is CASNVSGERRGNTIYF. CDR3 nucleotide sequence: TGCGCCAGCAACGTTTCAGGGGAGAGGAGAGGAAACACCATATATTTT.

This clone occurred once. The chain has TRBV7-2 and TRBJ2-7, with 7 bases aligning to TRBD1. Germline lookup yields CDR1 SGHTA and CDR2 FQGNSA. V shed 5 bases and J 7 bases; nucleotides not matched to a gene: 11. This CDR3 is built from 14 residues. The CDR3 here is CASSLNRGSREQYF. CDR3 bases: TGTGCCAGCAGCCTAAACAGGGGTTCGAGGGAGCAGTACTTC.

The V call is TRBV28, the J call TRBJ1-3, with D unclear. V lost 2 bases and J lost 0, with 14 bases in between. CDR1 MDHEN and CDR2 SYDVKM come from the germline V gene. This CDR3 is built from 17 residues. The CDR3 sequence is CASSLRSSLSSGNTIYF. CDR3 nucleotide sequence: TGTGCCAGCAGTTTAAGAAGTAGTCTCTCCTCTGGAAACACCATATATTTT.

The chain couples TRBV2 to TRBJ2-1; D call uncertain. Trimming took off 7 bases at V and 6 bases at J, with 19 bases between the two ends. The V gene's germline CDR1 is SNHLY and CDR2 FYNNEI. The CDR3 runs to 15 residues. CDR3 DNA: TGTGCCAGCAAGGAGTCACCGACACCCACCAATGAGCAGTTCTTC. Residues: CASKESPTPTNEQFF. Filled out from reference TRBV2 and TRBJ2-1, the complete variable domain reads EPEVTQTPSHQVTQMGQEVILRCVPISNHLYFYWYRQILGQKVEFLVSFYNNEISEKSEIFDDQFSVERPDGSNFTLKIRSTKLEDSAMYFCASKESPTPTNEQFFGPGTRLTVL.

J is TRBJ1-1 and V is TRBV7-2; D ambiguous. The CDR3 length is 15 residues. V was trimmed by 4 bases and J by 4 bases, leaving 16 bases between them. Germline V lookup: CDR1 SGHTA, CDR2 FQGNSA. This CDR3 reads CASSSAAGAGTEAFF. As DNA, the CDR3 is TGTGCCAGCAGCTCAGCGGCGGGAGCAGGCACTGAAGCTTTCTTT.

CDR3 nucleotide sequence: TGTGCCAGCAGCGACAGGTTGCGGACCATCCAGGAGGGCTACACCTTC. It codes for CASSDRLRTIQEGYTF. The genes are TRBV7-9 and TRBJ1-2, with D possibly being TRBD1 (6 bases). The CDR3 is made up of 16 amino acids. Germline CDR1 reads SEHNR; CDR2 reads FQNEAQ (reference sequence). The ends were cut back, 5 bases at V and 8 bases at J, with 24 bases in the middle.

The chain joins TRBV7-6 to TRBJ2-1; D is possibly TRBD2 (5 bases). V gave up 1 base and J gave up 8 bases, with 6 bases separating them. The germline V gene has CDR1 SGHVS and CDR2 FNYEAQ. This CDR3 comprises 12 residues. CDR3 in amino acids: CASSLGGDEQFF. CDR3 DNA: TGTGCCAGCAGCTTAGGGGGAGATGAGCAGTTCTTC. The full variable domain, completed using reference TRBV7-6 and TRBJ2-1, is GAGVSQSPRYKVTKRGQDVALRCDPISGHVSLYWYRQALGQGPEFLTYFNYEAQQDKSGLPNDRFSAERPEGSISTLTIQRTEQRDSAMYRCASSLGGDEQFFGPGTRLTVL.

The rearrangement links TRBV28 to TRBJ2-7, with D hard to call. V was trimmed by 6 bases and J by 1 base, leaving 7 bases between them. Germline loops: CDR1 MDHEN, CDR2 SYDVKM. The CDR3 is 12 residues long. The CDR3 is CASSHPSYEQYF. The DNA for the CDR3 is TGTGCCAGCAGCCATCCTTCCTACGAGCAGTACTTC.

CDR3 sequence reads: CASSSFYEQYF. CDR3 nucleotides: TGCGCCAGCAGCTCCTTCTACGAGCAGTACTTC. The J gene is TRBJ2-7, the V gene TRBV5-1, with no clear D. The CDR3 contains 11 residues. The V end was cut by 3 bases, the J end by 3 bases, with 4 bases between. From germline, CDR1 is SGHRS and CDR2 YFSETQ. Using reference TRBV5-1 and TRBJ2-7 for the parts outside the CDR3, the full variable domain is KAGVTQTPRYLIKTRGQQVTLSCSPISGHRSVSWYQQTPGQGLQFLFEYFSETQRNKGNFPGRFSGRQFSNSRSEMNVSTLELGDSALYLCASSSFYEQYFGPGTRLTVT.

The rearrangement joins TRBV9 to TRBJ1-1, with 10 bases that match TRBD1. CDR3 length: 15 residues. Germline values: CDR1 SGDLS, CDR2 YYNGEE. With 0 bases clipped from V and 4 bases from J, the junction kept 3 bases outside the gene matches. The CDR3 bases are TGTGCCAGCAGCGTAGATGGGACAGGGGCCACTGAAGCTTTCTTT. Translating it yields CASSVDGTGATEAFF.

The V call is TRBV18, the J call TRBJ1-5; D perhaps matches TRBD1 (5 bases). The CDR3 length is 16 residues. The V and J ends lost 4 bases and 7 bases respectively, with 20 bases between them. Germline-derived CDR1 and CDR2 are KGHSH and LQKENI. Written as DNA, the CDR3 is TGTGCCAGCTCACGGAATAGTGGAGGGGATGGGCAGCCCCAGCATTTT. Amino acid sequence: CASSRNSGGDGQPQHF.

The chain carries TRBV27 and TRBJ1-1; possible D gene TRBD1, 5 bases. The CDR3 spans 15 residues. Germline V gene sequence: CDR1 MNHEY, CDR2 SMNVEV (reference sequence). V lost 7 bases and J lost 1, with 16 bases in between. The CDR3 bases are TGTGCCAGCAACCCCGGTCGGGGGGAGAACACTGAAGCTTTCTTT. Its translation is CASNPGRGENTEAFF.